A selection of T cell receptor beta chains follows, all from one sample in a study of beta chain features in type 1 diabetes. Measured with immunoSEQ multiplex PCR; TCRdb has only the in-frame clones, and not every one. Of about 150,000 clones listed, roughly 11% are singletons. Sequenced: central memory CD4+ T cells from blood. The receptors here all came from a man in his late teens or twenties in good health. CDR3s include the opening cysteine and the closing phenylalanine or tryptophan. D genes are given only for firm matches. The listing skips clone size in some rows; elsewhere it reads once, few, many or a size class.

clone_size	cdr3_length	j_call	d_call	v_call	cdr3_aa	cdr3_nt
.	14	TRBJ2-3	.	TRBV2	CASSSRIRVDTQYF	TGTGCCAGCAGTAGTAGAATTCGTGTAGATACGCAGTATTTT
.	16	TRBJ2-1	.	TRBV5-1	CASSLARGGHYNEQFF	TGCGCCAGCAGCTTGGCCCGCGGGGGCCACTACAATGAGCAGTTCTTC
few	19	TRBJ2-4	TRBD1	TRBV9	CASSAGRDRGFATKNIQYF	TGTGCCAGCAGCGCCGGCCGGGACAGGGGTTTCGCAACCAAAAACATTCAGTACTTC
few	15	TRBJ2-2	TRBD2	TRBV19	CASRQTSANTGELFF	TGTGCCAGTCGACAGACTAGCGCGAACACCGGGGAGCTGTTTTTT
.	17	TRBJ2-3	TRBD2	TRBV6-1	CASSELTSGGAADTQYF	TGTGCCAGCAGTGAATTGACTAGCGGGGGGGCCGCAGATACGCAGTATTTT
.	15	TRBJ1-6	TRBD1	TRBV18	CASSPSTGNDSPLHF	TGTGCCAGCTCACCTTCGACAGGGAACGATTCACCCCTCCACTTT
.	17	TRBJ2-1	TRBD2	TRBV5-4	CASSLAGGGATYNEQFF	TGTGCCAGCAGCTTGGCCGGCGGGGGGGCCACCTACAATGAGCAGTTCTTC
many	16	TRBJ2-4	.	TRBV7-9	CASSPPFRSTKNIQYF	TGTGCCAGCAGTCCCCCGTTCCGGTCCACCAAAAACATTCAGTACTTC
.	14	TRBJ2-3	TRBD2	TRBV6-5	CASSSAGVADTQYF	TGTGCCAGCAGTTCAGCGGGGGTTGCAGATACGCAGTATTTT
many	14	TRBJ2-1	.	TRBV5-4	CASSLTGPYNEQFF	TGTGCCAGCAGCTTGACCGGGCCTTACAATGAGCAGTTCTTC
few	15	TRBJ2-5	TRBD1	TRBV10-3	CAISRLTQGQETQYF	TGTGCCATCAGTCGACTTACACAGGGGCAAGAGACCCAGTACTTC
few	13	TRBJ2-7	TRBD1	TRBV30	CAWSADRAYEQYF	TGTGCCTGGAGTGCGGACAGGGCCTACGAGCAGTACTTC
.	16	TRBJ1-3	TRBD1	TRBV29-1	CSVIAGGAESGNTIYF	TGCAGCGTCATAGCAGGGGGCGCGGAATCTGGAAACACCATATATTTT
.	14	TRBJ2-7	TRBD1	TRBV28	CASSWTGAPYEQYF	TGTGCCAGCAGCTGGACAGGGGCCCCCTACGAGCAGTACTTC
few	15	TRBJ2-3	.	TRBV9	CASSPRGGSTDTQYF	TGTGCCAGCAGCCCCAGAGGGGGTAGTACAGATACGCAGTATTTT
.	14	TRBJ1-2	.	TRBV28	CAGAPPPGEGGYTF	TGTGCCGGTGCCCCGCCTCCAGGGGAAGGAGGCTACACCTTC
.	12	TRBJ2-1	.	TRBV5-5	CASSPSYNEQFF	TGTGCCAGCAGCCCCTCTTACAATGAGCAGTTCTTC
.	14	TRBJ1-1	.	TRBV9	CASSFGGMSTEAFF	TGTGCCAGCAGCTTCGGGGGGATGAGCACTGAAGCTTTCTTT
few	15	TRBJ2-7	TRBD2	TRBV5-1	CASRDSPSGVYEQYF	TGCGCCAGCAGAGATTCGCCTAGCGGGGTCTACGAGCAGTACTTC
.	19	TRBJ2-1	TRBD2	TRBV11-2	CASSLRTPLAGSKYNEQFF	TGTGCCAGCAGCTTACGAACCCCCCTAGCGGGATCAAAGTACAATGAGCAGTTCTTC
.	14	TRBJ2-1	.	TRBV5-1	CASSLVDPTREQFF	TGCGCCAGCAGCTTGGTTGACCCCACCCGGGAGCAGTTCTTC
few	14	TRBJ2-1	.	TRBV28	CASSLAVGYNEQFF	TGTGCCAGCAGTTTGGCAGTGGGGTACAATGAGCAGTTCTTC
few	14	TRBJ2-3	.	TRBV7-2	CASSFQASPDTQYF	TGTGCCAGCAGCTTTCAGGCTAGTCCAGATACGCAGTATTTT
few	15	TRBJ1-5	.	TRBV9	CASSVDHRANQPQHF	TGTGCCAGCAGCGTAGATCACAGGGCGAATCAGCCCCAGCATTTT
.	11	TRBJ1-2	.	TRBV7-9	CASSVGNGYTF	TGTGCCAGCAGCGTCGGAAATGGCTACACCTTC
few	13	TRBJ1-2	.	TRBV10-3	CAISEGVAYGYTF	TGTGCCATCAGTGAGGGGGTGGCGTATGGCTACACCTTC
few	14	TRBJ1-2	.	TRBV9	CASSVGPANYGYTF	TGTGCCAGCAGCGTAGGCCCCGCTAACTATGGCTACACCTTC
.	14	TRBJ2-7	.	TRBV7-2	CASSLNPRPPEQYF	TGTGCCAGCAGCTTAAACCCGCGCCCTCCCGAGCAGTACTTC
.	13	TRBJ2-5	TRBD2	TRBV2	CASSLGGEETQYF	TGTGCCAGCAGCCTTGGGGGGGAGGAGACCCAGTACTTC
.	15	TRBJ1-6	.	TRBV2	CASSVRDLGNSPLHF	TGTGCCAGCAGTGTTCGGGACTTGGGGAATTCACCCCTCCACTTT
few	13	TRBJ2-7	.	TRBV4-1	CASSPGINYEQYF	TGCGCCAGCAGCCCCGGGATCAACTACGAGCAGTACTTC